What follows describes a single T cell receptor beta chain. The antigen is unknown. Per the authors' pipeline: ImmunoSEQ output lacked quality scores and full-length reads, limiting matched filtering. TCRdb's copy holds only in-frame clones and misses some; the assay was immunoSEQ multiplex PCR. For V, J and clone size, that table is used; D and trimming come from the DNA. Counted here are under 600,000 clones, roughly 79% occurring once; the ten biggest clones make up around 13%. This specimen comes from a study of shared clonotypes between healthy human individuals. General study results and limits: Donor clonotype sharing was expected to depend on sequencing depth.

The CDR3 length is 15 residues. Germline loops: CDR1 MNHNS, CDR2 SASEGT. The V end lost 5 bases, the J end lost 0 bases, and 14 bases lay between the germline ends. Those who donated, Caucasian adults without exception, all lived in Nashville, Tennessee. The receptor was derived from a woman in her 40s in good health. Some clones in this sample may be carry-over from other donors' samples. The sequenced material came from PBMCs. This chain uses TRBV6-1 with TRBJ2-7; D possibly corresponds to TRBD1 (6 bases). CDR3 DNA: TGTGCCAGCAGTAACTTGTACAGGGCCTCCTACGAGCAGTACTTC. Translating gives CASSNLYRASYEQYF.